Sequencing of this T cell receptor beta chain was carried out in a study of response to subunit inactivated influenza vaccine (dated by TCRdb to the late 2010s). Some background on the complete study: Deep quantitative profiling of the T cell receptor repertoire was used in the study to follow responses to a trivalent subunit inactivated influenza vaccine. Study-wide conclusions, independent of this receptor: According to the authors, only a limited number of new T cells may be recruited by each seasonal influenza vaccination.

With regard to this clonotype: Its antigen is still unknown. No qualities accompany the bases; no much larger clone lies one base away.

Libraries were constructed by RT-PCR. Data came from an Illumina HiSeq 2500. Using fastp at Q25 and MiXCR, TCRdb reprocessed the public reads and kept productive beta chains. Rows with a matching CDR3 protein are joined into one entry that keeps the most common DNA and genes. In this sample the table shows over 800,000 distinct CDR3 sequences, less than 25% of which occur a single time. Together, the top ten hold 10% to 13% of the sample. This material consisted of PBMCs from blood, taken 4 to 6 days after vaccination. The receptor was derived from a man aged 50 to 60 who received an inactivated influenza vaccine. Donor details come from another sample of the same person, matched by shared clones.

The CDR3 protein sequence reads: CASRYAGYTGELFF. In nucleotides, the sequence is TGTGCCAGTAGATACGCCGGGTACACCGGGGAGCTGTTTTTT. Recombination joined TRBV19 with TRBJ2-2; too little of a D gene remains to name it. CDR1 and CDR2 (LNHDA, SQIVND) derive from the germline V gene (reference sequence). The CDR3 runs 14 residues from the cysteine to the phenylalanine. This entry keeps only the CDR3 DNA: 42 bases, framed from base 1. Trimming takes 6 bases from V and 3 bases from J, and the germline ends sit 11 bases apart.